These 3 T cell receptor beta chains originate from one sample sequenced in a study of identical twins. TCRdb reprocessed the 5' RACE reads with MiXCR, giving one entry per CDR3 protein. The data contain over 550,000 distinct CDR3 sequences, just over 7% of them singletons. This sample was also put to use in a study of yellow fever vaccine responses in identical twins.

The sequencing input was PBMCs. These receptors were collected from a woman aged 18-29 years in good health.

This clonotype was seen a handful of times. This chain joins TRBV29-1 and TRBJ2-2; D might be TRBD1 (6 bases). CDR1 is SQVTM and CDR2 is ANQGSEA in the germline V gene. This CDR3 has 12 amino acids. Deletions cut 6 bases from V and 6 bases from J, with 11 bases between. CDR3 coding DNA: TGCAGCGTGCAACAGGGACCCGGGGAGCTGTTTTTT. Translated, it gives CSVQQGPGELFF.

This sequence joins TRBV19 and TRBJ2-2; D remains ambiguous. The germline V gene encodes CDR1 LNHDA and CDR2 SQIVND (reference sequence). The V and J ends lost 4 bases and 3 bases respectively, with 9 bases between them. The CDR3 extends over 14 amino acids. The CDR3 loop reads CASSSVFYTGELFF. CDR3 in DNA: TGTGCCAGTAGTAGTGTCTTTTACACCGGGGAGCTGTTTTTT.

This clonotype was detected ten times or more. This chain connects TRBV5-1 to TRBJ2-1; perhaps D is TRBD1 or TRBD2 (5 bases each). With 2 bases removed from V and 5 bases from J, the gap between germline ends came to 11 bases. This CDR3 has 14 amino acids. From germline, CDR1 is SGHRS and CDR2 YFSETQ. CDR3 nucleotides: TGCGCCAGCAGCTTAGGGACGCAGAACAATGAGCAGTTCTTC. Amino acid sequence: CASSLGTQNNEQFF.